This T cell receptor beta chain was sequenced for a study of T cell responses to AZD1222 COVID-19 vaccine. General study points: The breadth and depth of Spike-specific TCRs increased once two AZD1222 doses had been given. Possibly, clonal diversity was underestimated; donors were largely white British and included more females.

A note on this clone: Its target is unknown.

CDR1 LNHDA and CDR2 SQIVND come from the germline V gene (reference sequence). The CDR3 length is 17 residues. Trimming stripped 3 bases from V and 0 bases from J, with 12 bases between. The analysis combined second doses at about 4 or about 12 weeks. Produced via immunoSEQ multiplex PCR; TCRdb's table is partial and in-frame only. The data hold around 150,000 clones, with 92% observed a single time. Sequenced material: peripheral blood, taken 28 days after the second AZD1222 dose. The origin of this receptor is an adult who received the AZD1222 COVID-19 vaccine. This chain uses TRBV19 with TRBJ1-6; unclear D gene. Here the CDR3 DNA reads TGTGCCAGTAGTATTATATCGGCGAGCTCCTATAATTCACCCCTCCACTTT. Its protein product is CASSIISASSYNSPLHF.